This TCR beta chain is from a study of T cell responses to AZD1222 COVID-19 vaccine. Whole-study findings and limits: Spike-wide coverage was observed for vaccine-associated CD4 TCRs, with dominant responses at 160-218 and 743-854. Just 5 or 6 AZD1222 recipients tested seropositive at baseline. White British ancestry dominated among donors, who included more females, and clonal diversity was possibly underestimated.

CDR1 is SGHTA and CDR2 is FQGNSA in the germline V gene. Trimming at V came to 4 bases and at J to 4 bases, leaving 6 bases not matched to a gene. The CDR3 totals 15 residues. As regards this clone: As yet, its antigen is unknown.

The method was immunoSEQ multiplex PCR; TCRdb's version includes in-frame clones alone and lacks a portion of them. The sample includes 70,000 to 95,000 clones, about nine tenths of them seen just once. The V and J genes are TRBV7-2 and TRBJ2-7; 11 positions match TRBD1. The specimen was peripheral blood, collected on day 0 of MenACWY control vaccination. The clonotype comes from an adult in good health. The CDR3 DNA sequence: TGTGCCAGCAGCTATCGGACAGGGGGCCGGTACGAGCAGTACTTC. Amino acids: CASSYRTGGRYEQYF. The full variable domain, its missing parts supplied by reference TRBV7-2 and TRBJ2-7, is GAGVSQSPSNKVTEKGKDVELRCDPISGHTALYWYRQSLGQGLEFLIYFQGNSAPDKSGLPSDRFSAERTGGSVSTLTIQRTQQEDSAVYLCASSYRTGGRYEQYFGPGTRLTVT.